The T cell receptor (beta chain) under discussion was sequenced for a study of human T cells and chemical hapten exposure. The library tagged individual cDNA molecules with unique molecular identifiers. TCRdb called the RACE reads again in MiXCR, with one record for every CDR3 protein. The sample carries about 45,000 distinct CDR3 sequences, almost 4.5% recorded once. General study results and limits: Those TCRs sitting above 1 in 1000 frequency stayed the same with DPC sensitization.

There are many counts of this clonotype. Its antigen is undetermined. CDR1 and CDR2 (germline): MGHRA, YSYEKL. This CDR3 region has 14 residues. Trimming removed 2 bases from V and 0 bases from J; junction bases left unmatched: 1. Time point in this sample: healthy volunteer bleed at 2 weeks. The authors extracted total RNA from unfractionated whole blood. Input material: whole blood. The clonotype originates from a human donor in good health. Some clones in this sample may be carry-over from other donors' samples. The chain links TRBV4-1 to TRBJ2-7; TRBD2 agrees at 7 bases. CDR3 sequence (DNA): TGCGCCAGCAGCCAACTAGCGGTCTCCTACGAGCAGTACTTC. It codes for CASSQLAVSYEQYF.